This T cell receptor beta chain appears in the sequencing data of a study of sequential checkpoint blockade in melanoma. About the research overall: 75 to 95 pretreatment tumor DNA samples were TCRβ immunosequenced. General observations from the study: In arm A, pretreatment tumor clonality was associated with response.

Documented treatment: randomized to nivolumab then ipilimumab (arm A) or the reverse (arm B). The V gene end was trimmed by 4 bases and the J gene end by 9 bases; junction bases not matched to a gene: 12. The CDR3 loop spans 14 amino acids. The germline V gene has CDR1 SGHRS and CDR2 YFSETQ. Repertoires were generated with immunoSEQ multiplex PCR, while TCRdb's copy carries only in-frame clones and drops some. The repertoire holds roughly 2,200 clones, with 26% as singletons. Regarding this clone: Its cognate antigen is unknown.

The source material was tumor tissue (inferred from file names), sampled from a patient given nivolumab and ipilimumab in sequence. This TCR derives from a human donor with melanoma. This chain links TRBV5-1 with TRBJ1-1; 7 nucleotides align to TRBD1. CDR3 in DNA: TGCGCCAGCAGCACCTCTGGACAGGCTGAGAAAGCTTTCTTT. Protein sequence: CASSTSGQAEKAFF.